The TCR beta chain under discussion was sequenced for a study of cytomegalovirus exposure and HLA in healthy donors. This clone occurred a few times. The antigen remains undetermined. This PCR relied on a set of 60 Vbeta primers and 13 Jbeta primers. The method was immunoSEQ multiplex PCR; TCRdb's version includes in-frame clones alone and lacks a portion of them. The sample contains 100,000 to 150,000 clones, approximately 70% of which appear only once. Study-wide findings and caveats: Investigators reported 150 to 200 TCR beta chains as tied to cytomegalovirus. It emerged from a later analysis that several of the most significant clusters appeared to be linked to common viral pathogens. Confirmation was obtained in vitro that a few CMV-associated chains are specific for CMV antigens. TRBV6-2, TRBV6-3 and other indistinguishable V segments were excluded.

The V gene's germline CDR1 is SNHLY and CDR2 FYNNEI. There are 14 residues in the CDR3. The junction had 8 bases not matched to a gene; V was cut back by 7 bases and J by 5 bases. The sequenced sample consisted of PBMCs. V gene TRBV2 combines with J gene TRBJ1-1, with 9 bases fitting TRBD1. The receptor was derived from a woman aged 55-70 years in good health and CMV-seropositive. CDR3 region: CASKKGQGRTEAFF. CDR3 bases: TGTGCCAGCAAAAAGGGACAGGGCAGGACTGAAGCTTTCTTT.